This is a list of T cell receptor beta chains from one sample in a study of vaccination and CD4 T cells after COVID-19. From the PCR reads, TCRdb called clonotypes with MiXCR, one entry per CDR3 protein. This sample has around 25,000 distinct CDR3 sequences, with about 31% found just once. The antigens of these receptors remain unknown. The source was CD4+ T cells from blood, cultured in vitro, collected about 7 months after SARS-CoV-2 vaccination. These receptors all come from a human donor who had recovered from COVID-19. CDR3s include the opening cysteine and the closing phenylalanine or tryptophan. Fields, in order: clone size, D gene, J gene, V gene, CDR3 protein, CDR3 DNA. The D gene is left open where the match is weak. Clone size appears in some rows only: once, few, many, or a class for an expanded clone.

size: NA
D: NA
J: TRBJ2-1
V: TRBV10-3
CDR3: CAISPDRTYNEQFF
DNA: TGTGCCATCAGCCCTGACAGGACCTACAATGAGCAGTTCTTC

size: NA
D: NA
J: TRBJ2-1
V: TRBV21-1
CDR3: CASSSQGLAGPSYNEQFF
DNA: TGTGCCAGCAGCTCCCAGGGGCTAGCGGGCCCCTCCTACAATGAGCAGTTCTTC

size: few
D: TRBD1
J: TRBJ2-5
V: TRBV28
CDR3: CASSAGGAGGRETQYF
DNA: TGTGCCAGCAGCGCAGGGGGCGCTGGGGGTCGGGAGACCCAGTACTTC

size: few
D: TRBD2
J: TRBJ2-5
V: TRBV28
CDR3: CASTYGLAGVRETQYF
DNA: TGTGCCAGCACATATGGACTAGCGGGAGTTCGGGAGACCCAGTACTTC

size: NA
D: NA
J: TRBJ1-1
V: TRBV6-2/TRBV6-3
CDR3: CASSYSGMNTEAFF
DNA: TGTGCCAGCAGTTACTCCGGGATGAACACTGAAGCTTTCTTT

size: many
D: TRBD1
J: TRBJ1-2
V: TRBV27
CDR3: CASCSSGTGGNGYTF
DNA: TGTGCCAGCTGTAGTTCCGGGACAGGGGGCAATGGCTACACCTTC

size: few
D: TRBD2
J: TRBJ2-3
V: TRBV28
CDR3: CASSLGLGVTDTQYF
DNA: TGTGCCAGCAGTTTAGGACTAGGGGTCACAGATACGCAGTATTTT

size: NA
D: NA
J: TRBJ2-7
V: TRBV18
CDR3: CASSLAIRAYEQYF
DNA: TGTGCCAGCTCCCTAGCGATTCGTGCCTACGAGCAGTACTTC

size: NA
D: NA
J: TRBJ2-5
V: TRBV7-2
CDR3: CASSGDYQETQYF
DNA: TGTGCCAGCAGCGGAGATTATCAAGAGACCCAGTACTTC

size: NA
D: NA
J: TRBJ1-2
V: TRBV6-1
CDR3: CASSPLSGSGYTF
DNA: TGTGCCAGCAGCCCCCTTTCGGGGAGTGGCTACACCTTC

size: medium-sized
D: NA
J: TRBJ2-2
V: TRBV20-1
CDR3: CSARWGSSGELFF
DNA: TGCAGTGCTCGATGGGGTAGCAGCGGGGAGCTGTTTTTT

size: NA
D: NA
J: TRBJ2-7
V: TRBV19
CDR3: CASSSPAGGKTYEQYF
DNA: TGTGCCAGTAGTAGCCCCGCGGGCGGGAAGACCTACGAGCAGTACTTC

size: NA
D: TRBD1
J: TRBJ1-5
V: TRBV28
CDR3: CASSLFQGVSGGSGNQPQHF
DNA: TGTGCCAGCAGTTTATTCCAGGGGGTATCAGGTGGGTCGGGCAATCAGCCCCAGCATTTT

size: NA
D: TRBD1
J: TRBJ1-1
V: TRBV6-5
CDR3: CASSYDRGRVEAFF
DNA: TGTGCCAGCAGTTACGACAGGGGGCGTGTTGAAGCTTTCTTT

size: NA
D: NA
J: TRBJ1-3
V: TRBV20-1
CDR3: CSARTDSLSGNTIYF
DNA: TGCAGTGCTAGGACGGATTCCCTCTCTGGAAACACCATATATTTT

size: NA
D: TRBD2
J: TRBJ2-5
V: TRBV5-4
CDR3: CASSSGLAGGNGETQYF
DNA: TGTGCCAGCAGCTCTGGACTAGCGGGAGGTAATGGAGAGACCCAGTACTTC

size: NA
D: TRBD1
J: TRBJ2-3
V: TRBV28
CDR3: CASTGGWLDTQYF
DNA: TGTGCCAGTACAGGGGGGTGGTTAGATACGCAGTATTTT

size: NA
D: NA
J: TRBJ1-6
V: TRBV5-1
CDR3: CASSLADSYNSPLHF
DNA: TGCGCCAGCAGCTTGGCAGACAGCTATAATTCACCCCTCCACTTT

size: few
D: NA
J: TRBJ2-1
V: TRBV20-1
CDR3: CSVSGRAYNEQFF
DNA: TGCAGTGTCAGTGGGCGGGCTTACAATGAGCAGTTCTTC

size: NA
D: TRBD2
J: TRBJ2-1
V: TRBV5-4
CDR3: CASSPSGTRSDEQFF
DNA: TGTGCCAGCAGCCCTAGCGGGACTCGATCGGATGAGCAGTTCTTC

size: NA
D: NA
J: TRBJ2-1
V: TRBV11-3
CDR3: CASSSGQAYNEQFF
DNA: TGTGCCAGCAGCTCCGGGCAGGCCTACAATGAGCAGTTCTTC

size: NA
D: NA
J: TRBJ2-7
V: TRBV28
CDR3: CASSLAGAYEQYF
DNA: TGTGCCAGCAGCCTCGCCGGGGCCTACGAGCAGTACTTC

size: NA
D: TRBD1
J: TRBJ1-6
V: TRBV28
CDR3: CASSLRLTGSSYNSPLHF
DNA: TGTGCCAGCAGTTTGCGACTGACAGGGAGTTCCTATAATTCACCCCTCCACTTT

size: NA
D: NA
J: TRBJ1-2
V: TRBV20-1
CDR3: CSAKTNYGYTF
DNA: TGCAGTGCTAAAACTAACTATGGCTACACCTTC

size: NA
D: TRBD1
J: TRBJ2-3
V: TRBV7-9
CDR3: CASSARQGGKDTQYF
DNA: TGTGCCAGCAGCGCGCGACAGGGTGGGAAAGATACGCAGTATTTT

size: few
D: TRBD2
J: TRBJ2-5
V: TRBV6-2/TRBV6-3
CDR3: CASSLLSLAGSDETQYF
DNA: TGTGCCAGCAGTTTGCTCTCCCTAGCGGGATCCGATGAGACCCAGTACTTC

size: few
D: NA
J: TRBJ1-2
V: TRBV20-1
CDR3: CSARGDDSYGYTF
DNA: TGCAGTGCTAGAGGGGACGATAGCTATGGCTACACCTTC

size: few
D: NA
J: TRBJ1-5
V: TRBV18
CDR3: CASSPSGDQPQHF
DNA: TGTGCCAGCTCACCATCGGGGGATCAGCCCCAGCATTTT

size: NA
D: NA
J: TRBJ1-2
V: TRBV27
CDR3: CASSFGGSGGGYTF
DNA: TGTGCCAGCAGTTTCGGCGGATCGGGGGGTGGCTACACCTTC

size: few
D: NA
J: TRBJ1-1
V: TRBV6-1
CDR3: CASWQTPNTEAFF
DNA: TGTGCCAGCTGGCAGACCCCGAACACTGAAGCTTTCTTT

size: NA
D: NA
J: TRBJ2-5
V: TRBV18
CDR3: CASSPPEAARGETQYF
DNA: TGTGCCAGCTCACCCCCCGAGGCCGCGAGGGGAGAGACCCAGTACTTC

size: NA
D: NA
J: TRBJ2-7
V: TRBV5-5
CDR3: CASSFASSYEQYF
DNA: TGTGCCAGCAGCTTTGCGAGCTCCTACGAGCAGTACTTC

size: NA
D: NA
J: TRBJ2-3
V: TRBV7-3
CDR3: CASSLAGVSTDTQYF
DNA: TGTGCCAGCAGCTTAGCAGGGGTTAGCACAGATACGCAGTATTTT

size: NA
D: TRBD2
J: TRBJ2-1
V: TRBV5-1
CDR3: CASSLAPAGGVYNEQFF
DNA: TGCGCCAGCAGCTTGGCTCCGGCGGGAGGGGTCTACAATGAGCAGTTCTTC

size: few
D: NA
J: TRBJ2-5
V: TRBV6-2/TRBV6-3
CDR3: CASSPDFAETQYF
DNA: TGTGCCAGCAGCCCCGACTTTGCAGAGACCCAGTACTTC

size: NA
D: NA
J: TRBJ2-5
V: TRBV10-3
CDR3: CAISDEQETQYF
DNA: TGTGCCATCAGTGATGAACAAGAGACCCAGTACTTC

size: few
D: NA
J: TRBJ2-5
V: TRBV27
CDR3: CASSLSVSGETQYF
DNA: TGTGCCAGCAGTTTATCTGTGTCGGGAGAGACCCAGTACTTC

size: NA
D: TRBD2
J: TRBJ2-7
V: TRBV28
CDR3: CASSFLGGEYEQYF
DNA: TGTGCCAGCAGTTTTTTGGGGGGGGAATACGAGCAGTACTTC

size: NA
D: NA
J: TRBJ1-6
V: TRBV20-1
CDR3: CSVFTGVGSPLHF
DNA: TGCAGTGTCTTCACTGGTGTTGGCTCACCCCTCCACTTT

size: NA
D: NA
J: TRBJ2-1
V: TRBV28
CDR3: CAATGAGGHNEQFF
DNA: TGTGCCGCCACCGGAGCGGGTGGGCACAATGAGCAGTTCTTC

size: NA
D: TRBD1
J: TRBJ2-3
V: TRBV7-9
CDR3: CASSLRDRVVTDTQYF
DNA: TGTGCCAGCAGCTTGAGAGACAGGGTGGTCACAGATACGCAGTATTTT

size: NA
D: NA
J: TRBJ1-5
V: TRBV6-1
CDR3: CASTPAGNQPQHF
DNA: TGTGCCAGCACCCCAGCGGGGAATCAGCCCCAGCATTTT